The 5 T cell receptor beta chains below all came from one sample that was sequenced in a study of graft-versus-host responses after intestinal transplantation. No antigens are known for them. Clones were sequenced by immunoSEQ multiplex PCR, and TCRdb holds only the in-frame ones, with some missing. Of 80,000 to 100,000 clones in the sample, around 90% are singletons; the top ten hold over 0.06%. Sequences were derived from unstimulated CD8+ T cells sorted from spleen or lymph node cells, sampled before transplant. The receptors shown here come from a human donor who was the organ donor for an intestinal transplant.

V usage is TRBV7-6 and J usage is TRBJ1-2; D is uncertain. Germline lookup yields CDR1 SGHVS and CDR2 FNYEAQ. The CDR3 loop spans 14 amino acids. V lost 4 bases and J 2 bases, leaving 11 bases between the germline ends. The CDR3, as DNA: TGTGCCAGCAGCTCAATAACAGTGAACTATGGCTACACCTTC. It encodes CASSSITVNYGYTF.

The V gene is TRBV5-1, the J gene TRBJ2-1; TRBD2 agrees at 12 bases. The CDR3 covers 18 residues. CDR1 and CDR2 from the germline V gene are SGHRS and YFSETQ. With 3 bases clipped from V and 6 bases from J, the junction kept 13 bases outside the gene matches. The CDR3, as DNA: TGCGCCAGCAGCTCGCATCTAGCGGGGGGGTCATTTTTCAATGAGCAGTTCTTC. Amino acids: CASSSHLAGGSFFNEQFF.

V and J are TRBV10-3 and TRBJ2-7; tentatively, D is TRBD2 (5 bases). This CDR3 spans 15 amino acids. Per the germline V gene, CDR1 is ENHRY and CDR2 is SYGVKD. The germline V and J ends were trimmed by 2 bases and 0 bases, with 11 bases remaining between them. CDR3 residues: CAISERRVGSYEQYF. The CDR3 nucleotides are TGTGCCATCAGTGAGAGGCGGGTTGGCTCCTACGAGCAGTACTTC.

V and J are TRBV6-5 and TRBJ1-1, with 8 bases that match TRBD1. There are 15 residues in the CDR3. The germline CDR1 and CDR2 sequences are MNHEY and SVGAGI. The V gene end was trimmed by 4 bases and the J gene end by 9 bases; junction bases not matched to a gene: 13. CDR3 DNA sequence: TGTGCCAGCAGTTCCCCCCTGAGGACAGGGTTCCAAGCTTTCTTT. Translation: CASSSPLRTGFQAFF.

This rearrangement joins TRBV11-2 to TRBJ2-1, with TRBD1 identical over 8 bases. Germline V gives CDR1 SGHAT, CDR2 FQNNGV. CDR3 length equals 14 residues. V shed 8 bases, J shed 3 bases, and the junction held 6 bases outside the gene matches. CDR3 sequence: CASEGQGFYNEQFF. CDR3 DNA sequence: TGTGCCAGCGAAGGACAGGGATTCTACAATGAGCAGTTCTTC.